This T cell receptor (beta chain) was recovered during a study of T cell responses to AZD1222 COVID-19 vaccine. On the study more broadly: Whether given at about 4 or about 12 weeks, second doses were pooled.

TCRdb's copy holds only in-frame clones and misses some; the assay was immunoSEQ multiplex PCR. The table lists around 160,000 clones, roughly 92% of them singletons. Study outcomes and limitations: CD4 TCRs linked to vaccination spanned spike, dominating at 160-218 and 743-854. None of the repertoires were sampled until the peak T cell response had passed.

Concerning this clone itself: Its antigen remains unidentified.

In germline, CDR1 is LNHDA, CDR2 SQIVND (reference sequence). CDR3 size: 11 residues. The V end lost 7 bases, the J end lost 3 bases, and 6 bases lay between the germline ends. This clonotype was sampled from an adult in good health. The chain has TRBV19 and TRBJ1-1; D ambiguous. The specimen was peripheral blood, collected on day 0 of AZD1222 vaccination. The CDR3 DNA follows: TGTGCCAGTATGATCGACACTGAAGCTTTCTTT. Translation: CASMIDTEAFF.